This TCR beta chain was identified in a study of blood T cell repertoires in COVID-19. Study background: Researchers got acute and convalescent COVID-19 samples from the United States, Italy and Spain. Nucleic acid was either cDNA or gDNA, and it came from T cells, B-cell-depleted T cells, or PBMCs.

Per the original methods: Nucleated cell number was recorded as an estimate derived from reference gene primer amplification. The protocol was immunoSEQ multiplex PCR, while the TCRdb copy is restricted to in-frame clones and leaves out a portion. For V, J and clone size, that table is used; D and trimming come from the DNA. This table holds 200,000 to 300,000 clones, more than 75% found once. CDR3 length: 19 amino acids. Trimming at V came to 4 bases and at J to 3 bases, leaving 19 bases not matched to a gene. Germline V gene lookup returns CDR1 SGHRS and CDR2 YFSETQ. The source material was peripheral blood. The chain uses TRBV5-1 and TRBJ2-3; 8 bases map to TRBD2. This TCR derives from a woman aged 25-40 years who had recovered from COVID-19. CDR3 in amino acids: CASSLPSQASGLMTDTQYF. The DNA for the CDR3 is TGCGCCAGCAGCCTTCCCTCCCAGGCTAGCGGGCTTATGACAGATACGCAGTATTTT.